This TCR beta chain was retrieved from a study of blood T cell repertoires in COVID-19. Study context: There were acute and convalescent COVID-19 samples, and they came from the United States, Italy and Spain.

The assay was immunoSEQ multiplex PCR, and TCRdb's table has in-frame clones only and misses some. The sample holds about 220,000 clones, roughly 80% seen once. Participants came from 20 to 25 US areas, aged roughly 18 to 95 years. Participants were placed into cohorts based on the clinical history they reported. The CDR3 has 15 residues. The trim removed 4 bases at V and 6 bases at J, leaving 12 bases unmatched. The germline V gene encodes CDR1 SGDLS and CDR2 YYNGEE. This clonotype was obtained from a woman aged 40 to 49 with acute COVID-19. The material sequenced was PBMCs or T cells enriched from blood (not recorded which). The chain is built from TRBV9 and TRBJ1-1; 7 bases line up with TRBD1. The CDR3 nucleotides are TGTGCCAGCAGCCCAACACAGGGGAGCAGCGCTGAAGCTTTCTTT. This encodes CASSPTQGSSAEAFF.